Presented here are 15 T cell receptor beta chains from one specimen sequenced in a study of blood T cell repertoires in COVID-19. Sequencing was performed with immunoSEQ multiplex PCR; in TCRdb, only in-frame clones are kept and a portion is missing. The repertoire has about 250,000 clones, 65% to 85% of them found once; the top ten carry 5.7%. Sequenced sample: peripheral blood. The receptors stem from a man aged 80 or over with acute or convalescent COVID-19.

V and J are TRBV5-8 and TRBJ1-6; 10 bases are a match to TRBD1. With V trimmed by 4 bases and J by 7 bases, 8 bases remained unmatched. The CDR3 sequence is 16 residues long. In germline, CDR1 is SGHTS, CDR2 YDEGEE. CDR3 nucleotides: TGTGCCAGCAGCAAACCCGGGACAGGGGTAAATTCACCCCTCCACTTT. It translates to CASSKPGTGVNSPLHF. Filled out from reference TRBV5-8 and TRBJ1-6, the complete variable domain reads EAGVTQSPTHLIKTRGQQATLRCSPISGHTSVYWYQQALGLGLQFLLWYDEGEERNRGNFPPRFSGRQFPNYSSELNVNALELEDSALYLCASSKPGTGVNSPLHFGNGTRLTVT.

The V gene is TRBV10-3, the J gene TRBJ1-4, with D perhaps TRBD1 (5 bases). CDR3 length equals 14 residues. Trimming pared 3 bases from V and 8 bases from J, leaving 13 bases between. The germline CDR1 and CDR2 sequences are ENHRY and SYGVKD. CDR3: CAISDGGLGEKLFF. CDR3 nucleotide sequence: TGTGCCATCAGTGACGGGGGGTTGGGGGAAAAACTGTTTTTT.

V and J are TRBV5-6 and TRBJ2-5; D is unresolved. The CDR3 covers 13 residues. Germline V gene data show CDR1 as SGHDT and CDR2 as YYEEEE. V dropped 2 bases and J dropped 5 bases, with 10 bases sitting between them. This chain's CDR3 is CASSFRGGETQYF. In nucleotides, the CDR3 is TGTGCCAGCAGCTTCAGAGGTGGGGAGACCCAGTACTTC.

The genes are TRBV24-1 and TRBJ2-6, with D maybe TRBD1 (6 bases). Germline lookup yields CDR1 KGHDR and CDR2 SFDVKD. V dropped 2 bases and J dropped 8 bases, with 15 bases sitting between them. This CDR3 comprises 16 residues. CDR3 loop: CATSDSSGAPTNVLTF. CDR3 nucleotide sequence: TGTGCCACCAGTGATTCCTCAGGGGCCCCGACCAACGTCCTGACTTTC.

This chain uses TRBV29-1 with TRBJ2-2, with 9 bases matching TRBD2. The CDR3 is 15 amino acids. CDR1 SQVTM and CDR2 ANQGSEA come from the germline V gene. V was pared by 4 bases and J by 1 base, with 4 bases of the junction left unmatched. CDR3 amino acids: CSVGGTSRNTGELFF. CDR3 DNA sequence: TGCAGCGTTGGGGGGACTAGCCGGAACACCGGGGAGCTGTTTTTT.

V usage is TRBV28 and J usage is TRBJ1-6, with D tentatively TRBD1 (5 bases). CDR1 MDHEN and CDR2 SYDVKM come from the germline V gene. V was clipped by 1 base and J by 10 bases, with 20 bases between them. CDR3 length: 17 residues. CDR3: CASSLSGVPRGRSPLHF. The CDR3 nucleotides are TGTGCCAGCAGTTTATCGGGTGTCCCAAGGGGAAGGTCACCCCTCCACTTT.

The chain uses TRBV19 and TRBJ1-4; unclear D gene. V was shortened by 5 bases and J by 5 bases, with 9 bases between the two germline ends. This CDR3 is built from 13 residues. Germline CDR1 is LNHDA and CDR2 is SQIVND (reference sequence). The CDR3 coding sequence is TGTGCCAGTAGTTCCCAGAAGAATGAAAAACTGTTTTTT. Residues: CASSSQKNEKLFF.

The chain is built from TRBV7-6 and TRBJ2-5; the D gene is possibly TRBD1 (6 bases). The germline CDR1 and CDR2 sequences are SGHVS and FNYEAQ. The V and J ends lost 3 bases and 0 bases respectively, with 29 bases between them. This CDR3 region has 21 residues. In DNA form, the CDR3 reads TGTGCCAGCAGCTTTCCGTCTAAAGTGGCCCAGGGGACCGACAACCAAGAGACCCAGTACTTC. Its protein product is CASSFPSKVAQGTDNQETQYF. Filled out from reference TRBV7-6 and TRBJ2-5, the complete variable domain reads GAGVSQSPRYKVTKRGQDVALRCDPISGHVSLYWYRQALGQGPEFLTYFNYEAQQDKSGLPNDRFSAERPEGSISTLTIQRTEQRDSAMYRCASSFPSKVAQGTDNQETQYFGPGTRLLVL.

This clone came up a few times. The rearrangement links TRBV24-1 to TRBJ1-1; possible D gene TRBD1, 5 bases. Germline V gene lookup returns CDR1 KGHDR and CDR2 SFDVKD. Trimming removed 4 bases at V and 4 bases at J, with 9 bases between. The CDR3 runs 13 residues. The CDR3 loop is CATSEPGFTEAFF. The DNA of the CDR3 is TGTGCCACCAGTGAACCAGGGTTCACTGAAGCTTTCTTT.

This clone showed up just once. The chain combines TRBV3-1 (or the pseudogene TRBV3-2) with TRBJ2-1; 9 nucleotides match TRBD2. Germline CDR1 reads LGHDT; CDR2 reads YNNKEL (reference sequence). CDR3 length: 16 amino acids. J lost 4 bases, V lost 3 bases, and 7 bases had no gene match. The CDR3 here is CASSQISGGGYNEQFF. CDR3 sequence (DNA): TGTGCCAGCAGCCAGATTAGCGGGGGAGGTTACAATGAGCAGTTCTTC.

The chain employs TRBV28 and TRBJ2-5, with 10 bases that match TRBD2. Unmatched junction bases numbered 3, after V lost 6 bases and J lost 2 bases. From germline, CDR1 is MDHEN and CDR2 SYDVKM. The CDR3 extends over 14 amino acids. In DNA form, the CDR3 reads TGTGCCAGCAGCCGGACTAGCGGACAAGAGACCCAGTACTTC. Its protein is CASSRTSGQETQYF.

The chain couples TRBV10-2 to TRBJ2-1; 12 nucleotides align to TRBD2. The CDR3 runs 15 residues. Germline values: CDR1 WSHSY, CDR2 SAAADI. V dropped 3 bases and J dropped 4; count of bases not matched to a gene: 1. CDR3 residues: CASSELAGGYNEQFF. For the CDR3, the DNA is TGCGCCAGCAGTGAACTAGCGGGAGGATACAATGAGCAGTTCTTC.

Comment on this clone: The junction differs from germline at one of its ends, possibly a read error. The genes are TRBV12-3 or TRBV12-4 and TRBJ2-7; 7 bases align to TRBD1. The CDR3 has 12 residues. CDR3 sequence: CTSSPGQYEQYF. CDR3 in DNA: TGTACCAGCAGCCCGGGACAGTACGAGCAGTACTTC.

CDR3 amino acids: CASSLRSMFRDSSGYGYTF. CDR3 sequence (DNA): TGTGCCAGCAGCTTAAGGTCGATGTTTAGGGATTCCAGCGGCTATGGCTACACCTTC. The chain employs TRBV7-8 and TRBJ1-2; no reliable D call. The V end lost 2 bases, the J end lost 4 bases, and 26 bases lay between the germline ends. The CDR3 is 19 amino acids. Germline CDR1 is SGHVS and CDR2 is FQNEAQ.

The chain employs TRBV7-7 and TRBJ2-5; 7 bases fit TRBD2. V lost 4 bases to trimming and J lost 5 bases; unmatched junction nucleotides: 10. This CDR3 spans 15 amino acids. Germline CDR1 SSHAT, CDR2 FNYEAQ (reference sequence). The CDR3 region is CASSSLASPRETQYF. The CDR3 DNA sequence: TGTGCCAGCAGCTCACTAGCGAGCCCCCGGGAGACCCAGTACTTC.